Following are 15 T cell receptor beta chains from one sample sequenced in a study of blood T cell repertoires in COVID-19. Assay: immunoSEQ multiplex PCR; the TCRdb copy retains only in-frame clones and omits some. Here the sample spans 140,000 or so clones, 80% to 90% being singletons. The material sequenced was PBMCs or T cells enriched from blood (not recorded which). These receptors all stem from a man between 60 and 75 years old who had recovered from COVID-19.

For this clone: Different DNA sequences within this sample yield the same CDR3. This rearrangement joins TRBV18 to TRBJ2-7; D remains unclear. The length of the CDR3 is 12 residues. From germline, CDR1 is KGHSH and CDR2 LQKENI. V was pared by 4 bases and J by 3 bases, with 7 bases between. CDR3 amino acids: CASSLRDYEQYF. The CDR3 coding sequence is TGTGCCAGCTCACTTAGAGACTACGAGCAGTACTTC.

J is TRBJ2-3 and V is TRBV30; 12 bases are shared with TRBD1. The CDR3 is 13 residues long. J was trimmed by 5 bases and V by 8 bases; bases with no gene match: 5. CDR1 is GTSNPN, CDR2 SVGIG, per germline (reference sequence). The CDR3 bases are TGTGCCACCGGGACAGGGGGCGTAGATACGCAGTATTTT. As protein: CATGTGGVDTQYF. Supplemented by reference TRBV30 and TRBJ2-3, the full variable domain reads SQTIHQWPATLVQPVGSPLSLECTVEGTSNPNLYWYRQAAGRGLQLLFYSVGIGQISSEVPQNLSASRPQDRQFILSSKKLLLSDSGFYLCATGTGGVDTQYFGPGTRLTVL.

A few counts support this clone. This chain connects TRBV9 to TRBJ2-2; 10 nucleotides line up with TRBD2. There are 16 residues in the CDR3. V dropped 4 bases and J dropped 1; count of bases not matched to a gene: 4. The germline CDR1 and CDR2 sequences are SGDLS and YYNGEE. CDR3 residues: CASSRGLAENTGELFF. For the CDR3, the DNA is TGTGCCAGCAGCCGAGGACTAGCGGAGAACACCGGGGAGCTGTTTTTT.

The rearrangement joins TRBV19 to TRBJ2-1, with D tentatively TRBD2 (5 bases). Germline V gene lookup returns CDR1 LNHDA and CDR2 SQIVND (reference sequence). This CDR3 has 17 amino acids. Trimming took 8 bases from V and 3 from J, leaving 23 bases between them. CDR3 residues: CASRPNGLSPDYNEQFF. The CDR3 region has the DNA TGTGCCAGTCGTCCAAACGGACTCTCCCCGGACTACAATGAGCAGTTCTTC.

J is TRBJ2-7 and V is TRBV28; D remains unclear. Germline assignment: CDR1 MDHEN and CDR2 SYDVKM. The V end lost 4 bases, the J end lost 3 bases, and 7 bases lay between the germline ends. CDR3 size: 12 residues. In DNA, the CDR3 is TGTGCCAGCAGTTCCCCCCTCTACGAGCAGTACTTC. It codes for CASSSPLYEQYF.

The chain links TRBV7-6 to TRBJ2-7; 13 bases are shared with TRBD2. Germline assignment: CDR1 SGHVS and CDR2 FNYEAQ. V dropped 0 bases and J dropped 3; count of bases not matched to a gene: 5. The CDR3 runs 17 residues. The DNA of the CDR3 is TGTGCCAGCAGCTTAGCGACTAGCGGGAGGCCAAACTACGAGCAGTACTTC. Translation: CASSLATSGRPNYEQYF.

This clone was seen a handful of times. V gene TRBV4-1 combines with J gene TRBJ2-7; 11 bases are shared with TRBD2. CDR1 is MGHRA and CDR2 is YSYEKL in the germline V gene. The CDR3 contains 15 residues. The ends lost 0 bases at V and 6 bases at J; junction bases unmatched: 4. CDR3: CASSQEIAGGREQYF. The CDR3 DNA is TGCGCCAGCAGCCAAGAGATAGCGGGGGGGCGCGAGCAGTACTTC.

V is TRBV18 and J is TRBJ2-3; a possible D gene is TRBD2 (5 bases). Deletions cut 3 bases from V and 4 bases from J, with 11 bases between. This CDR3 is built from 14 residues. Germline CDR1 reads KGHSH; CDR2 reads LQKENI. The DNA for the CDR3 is TGTGCCAGCTCACCCTCGAGGGATGCAGATACGCAGTATTTT. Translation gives CASSPSRDADTQYF.

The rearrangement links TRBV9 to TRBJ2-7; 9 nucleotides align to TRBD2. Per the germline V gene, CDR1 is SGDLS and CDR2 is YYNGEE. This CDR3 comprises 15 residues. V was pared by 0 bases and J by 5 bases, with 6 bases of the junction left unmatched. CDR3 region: CASSVGVAGEHEQYF. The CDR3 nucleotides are TGTGCCAGCAGCGTAGGGGTAGCGGGAGAACACGAGCAGTACTTC. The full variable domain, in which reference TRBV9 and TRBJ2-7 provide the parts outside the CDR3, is DSGVTQTPKHLITATGQRVTLRCSPRSGDLSVYWYQQSLDQGLQFLIQYYNGEERAKGNILERFSAQQFPDLHSELNLSSLELGDSALYFCASSVGVAGEHEQYFGPGTRLTVT.

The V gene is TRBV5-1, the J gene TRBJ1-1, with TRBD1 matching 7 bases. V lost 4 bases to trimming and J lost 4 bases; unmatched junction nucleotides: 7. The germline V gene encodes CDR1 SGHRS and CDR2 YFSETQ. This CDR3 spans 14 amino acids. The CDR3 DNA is TGCGCCAGCAGCCAGGACAGGACCGGCACTGAAGCTTTCTTT. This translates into CASSQDRTGTEAFF. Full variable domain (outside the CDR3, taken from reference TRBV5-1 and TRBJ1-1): KAGVTQTPRYLIKTRGQQVTLSCSPISGHRSVSWYQQTPGQGLQFLFEYFSETQRNKGNFPGRFSGRQFSNSRSEMNVSTLELGDSALYLCASSQDRTGTEAFFGQGTRLTVV.

CDR3 protein: CASSLFTGVGNIQYF. The CDR3, as DNA: TGTGCCAGCAGCTTATTTACAGGGGTTGGAAACATTCAGTACTTC. The chain has TRBV5-6 and TRBJ2-4; TRBD1 aligns across 7 bases. The J segment lost 6 bases and the V segment lost 2 bases, leaving 8 bases of the junction unmatched. The CDR3 loop spans 15 amino acids. Germline-derived CDR1 and CDR2 are SGHDT and YYEEEE.

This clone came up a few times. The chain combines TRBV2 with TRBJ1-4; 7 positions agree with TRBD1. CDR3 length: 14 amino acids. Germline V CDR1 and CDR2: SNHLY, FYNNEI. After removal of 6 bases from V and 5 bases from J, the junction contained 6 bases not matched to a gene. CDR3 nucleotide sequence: TGTGCCAGCAGCGCCAGGGGGAGGAATGAAAAACTGTTTTTT. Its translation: CASSARGRNEKLFF.

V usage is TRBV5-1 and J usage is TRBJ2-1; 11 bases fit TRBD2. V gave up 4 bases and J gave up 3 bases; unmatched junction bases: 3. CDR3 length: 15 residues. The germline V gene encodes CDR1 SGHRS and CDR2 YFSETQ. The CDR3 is CASSIGTSGYNEQFF. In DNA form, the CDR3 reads TGCGCCAGCAGCATCGGGACTAGCGGCTACAATGAGCAGTTCTTC. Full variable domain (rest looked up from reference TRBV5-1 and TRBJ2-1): KAGVTQTPRYLIKTRGQQVTLSCSPISGHRSVSWYQQTPGQGLQFLFEYFSETQRNKGNFPGRFSGRQFSNSRSEMNVSTLELGDSALYLCASSIGTSGYNEQFFGPGTRLTVL.

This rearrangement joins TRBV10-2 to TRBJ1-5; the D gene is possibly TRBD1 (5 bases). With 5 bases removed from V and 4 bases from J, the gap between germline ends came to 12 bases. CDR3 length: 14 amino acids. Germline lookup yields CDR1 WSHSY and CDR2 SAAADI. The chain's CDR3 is CASSRDFWNQPQHF. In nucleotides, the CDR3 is TGCGCCAGCAGTCGGGACTTTTGGAATCAGCCCCAGCATTTT.

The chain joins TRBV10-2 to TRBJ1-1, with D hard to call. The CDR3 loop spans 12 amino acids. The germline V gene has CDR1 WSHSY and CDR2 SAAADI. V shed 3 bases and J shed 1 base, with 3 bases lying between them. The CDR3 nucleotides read TGCGCCAGCAGTGAACAGAACACTGAAGCTTTCTTT. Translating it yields CASSEQNTEAFF.